Each of the 18 T cell receptor beta chains below was sequenced from the same sample in a study of T cell responses to AZD1222 COVID-19 vaccine. Some clones are missing from TCRdb's copy, which holds only in-frame ones; the method was immunoSEQ multiplex PCR. The sample shows over 150,000 clones, 80% to 90% of them seen only once. This material consisted of peripheral blood, taken 28 days after the second AZD1222 dose. Receptors originate from an adult who received the AZD1222 COVID-19 vaccine.

This clone was recorded a few times. J is TRBJ1-5 and V is TRBV2; D may be TRBD1 (6 bases). Germline V gene data show CDR1 as SNHLY and CDR2 as FYNNEI. V lost 7 bases to trimming and J lost 7 bases, with 14 bases between them. This CDR3 comprises 13 residues. The CDR3 protein is CASTESGGQPQHF. The CDR3 bases are TGTGCCAGCACCGAGTCGGGGGGCCAGCCCCAGCATTTT.

V gene TRBV5-6 combines with J gene TRBJ2-7; D unclear. V was clipped by 2 bases and J by 3 bases, with 6 bases between them. CDR3 length equals 12 residues. From germline, CDR1 is SGHDT and CDR2 YYEEEE. The CDR3 loop reads CASSLFGYEQYF. The CDR3 nucleotides read TGTGCCAGCAGCTTATTTGGCTACGAGCAGTACTTC. The entire variable domain, with the rest obtained from reference TRBV5-6 and TRBJ2-7, is as follows: DAGVTQSPTHLIKTRGQQVTLRCSPKSGHDTVSWYQQALGQGPQFIFQYYEEEERQRGNFPDRFSGHQFPNYSSELNVNALLLGDSALYLCASSLFGYEQYFGPGTRLTVT.

The gene calls are TRBV2 and TRBJ1-3; the D is unclear. V dropped 4 bases and J dropped 0 bases, with 19 bases sitting between them. The CDR3 covers 18 residues. The germline V gene encodes CDR1 SNHLY and CDR2 FYNNEI. In nucleotides, the CDR3 is TGTGCCAGCAGTGGCCCCCAAACGCAACAGCGCTCTGGAAACACCATATATTTT. Its protein is CASSGPQTQQRSGNTIYF.

The chain combines TRBV18 with TRBJ2-1; 8 bases match TRBD1. This CDR3 comprises 15 residues. Germline CDR1 KGHSH, CDR2 LQKENI. V shed 3 bases, J shed 3 bases, and the junction held 4 bases outside the gene matches. The chain's CDR3 is CASSPRTGNYNEQFF. CDR3 coding DNA: TGTGCCAGCTCACCTCGGACAGGGAACTACAATGAGCAGTTCTTC.

The CDR3, as DNA: TGTGCCAGCAGCGCGGGACTACAGGTCCCTAATCAGCCCCAGCATTTT. It yields the protein CASSAGLQVPNQPQHF. The genes are TRBV11-2 and TRBJ1-5, with D perhaps TRBD1 (5 bases). CDR1 SGHAT and CDR2 FQNNGV come from the germline V gene. Trimming took 5 bases from V and 4 from J, leaving 18 bases between them. The CDR3 has 16 amino acids.

The rearrangement joins TRBV11-3 to TRBJ2-3; D call uncertain. Trimming removed 1 base at V and 0 bases at J, with 5 bases between. The CDR3 has 14 amino acids. Per germline, CDR1 SGHNT and CDR2 YENEEA. CDR3 in DNA: TGTGCCAGCAGCTTAGGACCGAGCACAGATACGCAGTATTTT. Translation gives CASSLGPSTDTQYF.

The genes are TRBV6-5 and TRBJ2-3; D may be TRBD1 (5 bases). The germline CDR1 and CDR2 sequences are MNHEY and SVGAGI. The CDR3 is made up of 16 amino acids. Trimming cost V 0 bases and J 5 bases, with 15 bases left between them. CDR3 DNA: TGTGCCAGCAGTTACTCTAGAGCCAGGGTGAAAGATACGCAGTATTTT. This translates into CASSYSRARVKDTQYF.

The chain couples TRBV6-5 to TRBJ2-7; 9 positions agree with TRBD1. CDR1 and CDR2 (germline): MNHEY, SVGAGI. V shed 8 bases, J shed 4 bases, and the junction held 9 bases outside the gene matches. There are 14 residues in the CDR3. CDR3 nucleotide sequence: TGTGCCAGCGTGATGGGACAGGGAAATTACGAGCAGTACTTC. Translation: CASVMGQGNYEQYF.

This sequence joins TRBV19 and TRBJ1-5, with TRBD1 matching over 9 bases. The germline CDR1 and CDR2 sequences are LNHDA and SQIVND (reference sequence). CDR3 length: 15 amino acids. V shed 7 bases, J shed 5 bases, and the junction held 9 bases outside the gene matches. CDR3 in amino acids: CASTQGQGNHQPQHF. Here the CDR3 DNA reads TGTGCCAGTACCCAGGGACAGGGTAACCATCAGCCCCAGCATTTT.

This chain joins TRBV6-2 or TRBV6-3 and TRBJ2-7; D not certain. V lost 6 bases, J lost 7 bases, and 16 bases lay in between. The V gene's germline CDR1 is MNHEY and CDR2 SVGEGT. The CDR3 totals 13 residues. The CDR3 protein is CASSSIALGEQYF. The DNA of the CDR3 is TGTGCCAGCAGCTCCATAGCCCTGGGGGAGCAGTACTTC.

The chain combines TRBV18 with TRBJ1-2, with 9 bases that match TRBD1. The CDR3 contains 14 residues. The V segment lost 6 bases and the J segment 7 bases; nucleotides outside the gene matches: 9. Per the germline V gene, CDR1 is KGHSH and CDR2 is LQKENI. The DNA of the CDR3 is TGTGCCAGCTCCCCAGGGACAGGGATAGGTGGCTACACCTTC. This sequence encodes CASSPGTGIGGYTF.

This clone was seen only once. CDR3 region: CASSIPLGTGVSPLHF. CDR3 DNA sequence: TGTGCCAGTAGTATCCCTCTCGGGACAGGGGTCTCACCCCTCCACTTT. The V and J genes are TRBV19 and TRBJ1-6; TRBD1 matches 10 bases. The CDR3 has 16 residues. Germline CDR1 reads LNHDA; CDR2 reads SQIVND (reference sequence). The V segment lost 3 bases and the J segment 10 bases; nucleotides outside the gene matches: 9.

The V gene is TRBV7-8, the J gene TRBJ2-7, with 7 nucleotides matching TRBD1. V shed 5 bases and J 3 bases; nucleotides not matched to a gene: 7. The germline V gene encodes CDR1 SGHVS and CDR2 FQNEAQ. The CDR3 is 14 residues long. CDR3 DNA: TGTGCCAGCAGCCGGGGACAGAGGGTCTACGAGCAGTACTTC. This encodes CASSRGQRVYEQYF.

The genes are TRBV6-5 and TRBJ2-5; 8 nucleotides align to TRBD1. The trim removed 6 bases at V and 7 bases at J, leaving 10 bases unmatched. Germline loops: CDR1 MNHEY, CDR2 SVGAGI. The CDR3 runs 14 residues. The CDR3 sequence: CASRSARGLGTQYF. The CDR3 nucleotides are TGTGCCAGCAGAAGTGCCAGGGGGCTAGGGACCCAGTACTTC.

The rearrangement links TRBV6-5 to TRBJ2-7; TRBD1 might be the D (6 bases). Germline loops: CDR1 MNHEY, CDR2 SVGAGI. With 6 bases removed from V and 5 bases from J, the gap between germline ends came to 20 bases. This CDR3 has 15 amino acids. The CDR3 nucleotides are TGTGCCAGCAGACCCGCCGGGACAAGGGTCAACGAGCAGTACTTC. Amino acids: CASRPAGTRVNEQYF.

The chain has TRBV12-3 or TRBV12-4 and TRBJ1-3; TRBD1 is a possible D gene (6 bases). The germline V and J ends were trimmed by 6 bases and 5 bases, with 11 bases remaining between them. The CDR3 is made up of 13 amino acids. DNA of the CDR3: TGTGCCAGCAGCCGCAGGGGAAGAAACACCATATATTTT. As protein: CASSRRGRNTIYF.

The chain joins TRBV29-1 to TRBJ2-3; D is possibly TRBD1 (6 bases). Germline loops: CDR1 SQVTM, CDR2 ANQGSEA. The CDR3 runs to 12 residues. V lost 4 bases, J lost 3 bases, and 8 bases lay in between. CDR3 sequence: CSVARGTDTQYF. The CDR3 DNA is TGCAGCGTTGCCAGGGGAACAGATACGCAGTATTTT.

The genes are TRBV12-1 and TRBJ1-2. TRBV12-1 is a pseudogene. This CDR3 comprises 15 residues. The CDR3 bases are TGTGCCAGCAGCTCCGGGGAAGCCTCGAGGTATGGCTACACCTTC. Translation gives CASSSGEASRYGYTF.